The 15 T cell receptor beta chains below come from one sample, sequenced in a study of response to subunit inactivated influenza vaccine. TCRdb re-analysed the RT-PCR reads in MiXCR, keeping a single row per CDR3 protein. The sample lists hundreds of thousands of distinct CDR3 sequences, approximately 12% seen once, with 10% in the top ten. Here the sequenced sample was PBMCs from blood, taken on the day of vaccination. These receptors all stem from a man aged 50 to 59 who received an inactivated influenza vaccine.

The V and J genes are TRBV24-1 and TRBJ2-1; 7 positions match TRBD2. CDR1 and CDR2 from the germline V gene are KGHDR and SFDVKD. This CDR3 has 15 amino acids. V shed 1 base and J 3 bases; nucleotides not matched to a gene: 2. The CDR3 reads CATSDFTGGYNEQFF. Here the CDR3 DNA reads TGTGCCACCAGTGATTTCACGGGGGGCTACAATGAGCAGTTCTTC.

This clonotype was found once. The chain recombines TRBV5-6 with TRBJ2-2, with 7 bases lining up with TRBD1. This CDR3 is built from 16 residues. J lost 4 bases, V lost 3 bases, and 9 bases had no gene match. From germline, CDR1 is SGHDT and CDR2 YYEEEE. The CDR3 DNA reads TGTGCCAGCAGCTGGGTCCCGGGACAGATCACCGGGGAGCTGTTTTTT. Encoded protein: CASSWVPGQITGELFF.

This clonotype was seen a handful of times. This CDR3 reads CASSPGQVNEQFF. CDR3 nucleotide sequence: TGTGCCAGCAGCCCCGGACAGGTCAATGAGCAGTTCTTC. The rearrangement uses TRBV12-3 or TRBV12-4 and TRBJ2-1, with 7 bases identical to TRBD1. J was trimmed by 6 bases and V by 6 bases; bases with no gene match: 5. This CDR3 region has 13 residues.

The genes are TRBV12-3 or TRBV12-4 and TRBJ2-2; 9 bases are a match to TRBD2. CDR3 length: 15 amino acids. With 6 bases clipped from V and 7 bases from J, the junction kept 9 bases outside the gene matches. The CDR3 protein is CASRAAGGRGGELFF. In DNA, the CDR3 is TGTGCCAGCAGGGCGGCGGGAGGGCGAGGCGGGGAGCTGTTTTTT.

This clonotype was picked up a small number of times. The chain carries TRBV11-2 and TRBJ1-1; D may be TRBD1 (6 bases). CDR3 length equals 16 residues. Trimming stripped 4 bases from V and 0 bases from J, with 15 bases between. Germline CDR1 SGHAT, CDR2 FQNNGV. The CDR3 sequence: CASSSLGGAMNTEAFF. CDR3 coding DNA: TGTGCCAGCAGCTCCCTAGGGGGGGCGATGAACACTGAAGCTTTCTTT.

This clonotype was recorded many times. The chain joins TRBV20-1 to TRBJ2-3; D is uncertain. There are 12 residues in the CDR3. Germline CDR1 DFQATT, CDR2 SNEGSKA (reference sequence). The V end was cut by 3 bases, the J end by 3 bases, with 7 bases between. The CDR3 region is CSASKRTDTQYF. CDR3 sequence (DNA): TGCAGTGCTAGTAAGAGGACAGATACGCAGTATTTT.

This clonotype was picked up many times. Germline and junction disagree at one end, which may indicate a read error. The chain combines TRBV4-3 with TRBJ2-1; 7 nucleotides agree with TRBD1. CDR1 LGHNA and CDR2 YSLEER come from the germline V gene. CDR3 length: 15 residues. CDR3 sequence reads: CASSQDRSSYNEQFF. The DNA for the CDR3 is TGTGCCAGCAGCCAGGACAGGAGCTCCTACAATGAGCAGTTCTTC.

The chain employs TRBV20-1 and TRBJ2-3; 8 bases line up with TRBD2. Trimming cost V 0 bases and J 5 bases; bases outside gene matches: 7. Germline V gene lookup returns CDR1 DFQATT and CDR2 SNEGSKA (reference sequence). This CDR3 has 15 amino acids. CDR3 in amino acids: CSARDVAGGLDTQYF. The CDR3 DNA reads TGCAGTGCTAGAGATGTGGCGGGGGGCCTAGATACGCAGTATTTT.

About this clonotype itself: A single base separates this from a much larger clone, so it may be a read error. CDR3 nucleotides: TGTGCCAGCAGCCTCGGGACAGGGGTCCTCAATGAGCAGTTCTTC. This encodes CASSLGTGVLNEQFF. The genes are TRBV7-9 and TRBJ2-1, with 10 bases matching TRBD1. This CDR3 has 15 residues. The V and J ends lost 5 bases and 6 bases, in that order; junction bases with no gene match: 7. Germline V gives CDR1 SEHNR, CDR2 FQNEAQ (reference sequence).

The chain is built from TRBV5-1 and TRBJ1-1; D gene ambiguous. CDR1 and CDR2 (germline): SGHRS, YFSETQ. The CDR3 length is 13 residues. V was trimmed by 0 bases and J by 9 bases, leaving 12 bases between them. CDR3: CASSLVAQDQAFF. The CDR3 region has the DNA TGCGCCAGCAGCTTGGTTGCGCAAGACCAAGCTTTCTTT.

This clonotype appeared many times. The chain couples TRBV2 to TRBJ1-4; no firm D call. The CDR3 runs 12 residues. V was cut by 7 bases and J by 1 base, with 4 bases left in between. CDR1 is SNHLY, CDR2 FYNNEI, per germline. CDR3 sequence (DNA): TGTGCCAGCAAGGGAACTAATGAAAAACTGTTTTTT. Translation: CASKGTNEKLFF. Full variable domain (missing parts from reference TRBV2 and TRBJ1-4): EPEVTQTPSHQVTQMGQEVILRCVPISNHLYFYWYRQILGQKVEFLVSFYNNEISEKSEIFDDQFSVERPDGSNFTLKIRSTKLEDSAMYFCASKGTNEKLFFGSGTQLSVL.

J is TRBJ2-3 and V is TRBV7-2; TRBD2 is a possible D gene (5 bases). Germline values: CDR1 SGHTA, CDR2 FQGNSA. Trimming pared 1 base from V and 3 bases from J, leaving 14 bases between. The length of the CDR3 is 16 residues. The CDR3 region has the DNA TGTGCCAGCAGCTTAGAGTTCGGCACGGGGACAGATACGCAGTATTTT. It translates to CASSLEFGTGTDTQYF.

This clonotype was found a few times. V is TRBV7-2 and J is TRBJ2-2; D is unclear. The V end lost 6 bases, the J end lost 2 bases, and 10 bases lay between the germline ends. The CDR3 extends over 14 amino acids. CDR1 is SGHTA, CDR2 FQGNSA, per germline. CDR3 in DNA: TGTGCCAGCAGAAAGATTACTAACACCGGGGAGCTGTTTTTT. Its translation is CASRKITNTGELFF.

In this sample, this clonotype turned up many times. The chain joins TRBV7-2 to TRBJ2-1; D possibly corresponds to TRBD2 (5 bases). Germline CDR1 is SGHTA and CDR2 is FQGNSA. This CDR3 region has 17 residues. The ends were cut back, 2 bases at V and 0 bases at J, with 14 bases in the middle. The CDR3 is CASSLSGGFRSYNEQFF. The CDR3 region has the DNA TGTGCCAGCAGCTTATCCGGCGGGTTCCGCTCCTACAATGAGCAGTTCTTC.

The V gene is TRBV15, the J gene TRBJ2-7; unclear D gene. The germline V gene encodes CDR1 LNHNV and CDR2 YYDKDF (reference sequence). This CDR3 comprises 14 residues. V shed 0 bases and J shed 2 bases, with 8 bases lying between them. For the CDR3, the DNA is TGTGCCACCAGCAGAGATAGGGCCGCCTACGAGCAGTACTTC. Amino acids: CATSRDRAAYEQYF.